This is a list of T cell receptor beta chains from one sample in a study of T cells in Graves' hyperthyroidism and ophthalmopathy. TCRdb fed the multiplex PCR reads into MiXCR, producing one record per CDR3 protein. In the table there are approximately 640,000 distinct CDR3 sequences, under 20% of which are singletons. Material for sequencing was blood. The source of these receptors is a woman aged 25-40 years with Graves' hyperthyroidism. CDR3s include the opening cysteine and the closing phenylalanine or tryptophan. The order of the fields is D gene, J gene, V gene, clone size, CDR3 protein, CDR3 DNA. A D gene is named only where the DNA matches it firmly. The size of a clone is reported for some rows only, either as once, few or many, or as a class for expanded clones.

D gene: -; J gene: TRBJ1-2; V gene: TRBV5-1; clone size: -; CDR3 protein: CASSLAGSDGYTF; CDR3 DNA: TGCGCCAGCAGCTTGGCGGGGTCAGATGGCTACACCTTC
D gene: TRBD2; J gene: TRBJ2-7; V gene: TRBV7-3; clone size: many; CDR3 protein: CASSLMASGPYEQYF; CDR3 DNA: TGTGCCAGCAGCTTAATGGCTAGCGGGCCCTACGAGCAGTACTTC
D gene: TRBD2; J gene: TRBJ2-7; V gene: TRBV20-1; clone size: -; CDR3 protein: CSARDLEGTTYEQYF; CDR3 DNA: TGCAGTGCTAGAGATCTCGAGGGGACTACCTACGAGCAGTACTTC
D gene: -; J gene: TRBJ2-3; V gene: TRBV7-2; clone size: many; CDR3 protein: CASSRPDTQYF; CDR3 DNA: TGTGCCAGCAGCCGCCCAGATACGCAGTATTTT
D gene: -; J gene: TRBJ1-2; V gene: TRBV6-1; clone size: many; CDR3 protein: CASRVRQRTPYGYTF; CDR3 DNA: TGTGCCAGCAGGGTTAGACAACGAACCCCCTATGGCTACACCTTC
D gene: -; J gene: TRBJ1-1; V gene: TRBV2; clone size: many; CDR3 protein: CASKTGSEAFF; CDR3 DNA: TGTGCCAGCAAGACGGGGTCTGAAGCTTTCTTT
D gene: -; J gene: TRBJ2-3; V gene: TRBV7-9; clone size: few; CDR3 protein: CASSLEAGTQYF; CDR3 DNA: TGTGCCAGCAGCTTAGAGGCAGGGACGCAGTATTTT
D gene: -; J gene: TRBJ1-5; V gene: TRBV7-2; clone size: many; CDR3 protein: CASSPQEGSLSNQPQHF; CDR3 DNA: TGTGCCAGCAGCCCCCAAGAGGGAAGCTTGAGCAATCAGCCCCAGCATTTT
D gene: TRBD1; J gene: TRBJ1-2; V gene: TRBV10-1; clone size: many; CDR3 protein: CASRSPGQGGYGYTF; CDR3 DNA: TGCGCCAGCAGGTCCCCGGGACAGGGCGGCTATGGCTACACCTTC
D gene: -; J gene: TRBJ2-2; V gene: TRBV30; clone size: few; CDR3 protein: CAWSVGRGDTGELFF; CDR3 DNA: TGTGCCTGGAGTGTAGGCAGGGGAGACACCGGGGAGCTGTTTTTT